What follows are 10 T cell receptor beta chains derived from one specimen sequenced in a study of response to subunit inactivated influenza vaccine. TCRdb recomputed calls from the RT-PCR reads with MiXCR, one row per CDR3 protein. Among roughly 630,000 distinct CDR3 sequences listed, 14% were seen once. Sample: PBMCs from blood, taken 14 days before vaccination. These receptors were taken from a man in his forties or fifties who received an inactivated influenza vaccine.

The table lists this clonotype with a few counts. V is TRBV3-1 and J is TRBJ2-5; possibly TRBD2 for D (5 bases). This CDR3 has 14 amino acids. V lost 2 bases and J lost 5, with 12 bases in between. Germline assignment: CDR1 LGHDT and CDR2 YNNKEL (reference sequence). CDR3 protein: CASSQTRIRETQYF. Here the CDR3 DNA reads TGTGCCAGCAGCCAAACTAGGATACGGGAGACCCAGTACTTC.

This clonotype has ten or more counts. V usage is TRBV28 and J usage is TRBJ2-4; perhaps TRBD2 as D (5 bases). The CDR3 spans 15 residues. Trimming shortened V by 2 bases and J by 2 bases, and 10 bases separated the two germline ends. Germline V lookup: CDR1 MDHEN, CDR2 SYDVKM. The CDR3 nucleotides are TGTGCCAGCAGTTTACTTTCGGGGACCAAAAACATTCAGTACTTC. Protein product: CASSLLSGTKNIQYF. The whole variable domain, remainder taken from reference TRBV28 and TRBJ2-4, is DVKVTQSSRYLVKRTGEKVFLECVQDMDHENMFWYRQDPGLGLRLIYFSYDVKMKEKGDIPEGYSVSREKKERFSLILESASTNQTSMYLCASSLLSGTKNIQYFGAGTRLSVL.

This clonotype was seen more than once but under ten times. The V call is TRBV12-3 or TRBV12-4, the J call TRBJ1-5, with D unclear. V lost 6 bases and J 3 bases, leaving 12 bases between the germline ends. There are 14 residues in the CDR3. The CDR3 sequence: CASRPPGNNQPQHF. The CDR3 DNA sequence: TGTGCCAGCAGACCTCCGGGGAACAATCAGCCCCAGCATTTT.

The genes are TRBV20-1 and TRBJ2-7; 13 nucleotides align to TRBD2. Germline values: CDR1 DFQATT, CDR2 SNEGSKA (reference sequence). Trimming took 6 bases from V and 2 from J; bases not matched to a gene: 4. The CDR3 runs to 14 residues. This chain's CDR3 is CSAGGTSGTYEQYF. For the CDR3, the DNA is TGCAGTGCCGGCGGGACTAGCGGGACCTACGAGCAGTACTTC.

In its sample, this clonotype was seen a few times. This chain connects TRBV4-3 to TRBJ2-2; 7 bases are shared with TRBD2. Germline CDR1 reads LGHNA; CDR2 reads YSLEER. The CDR3 contains 13 residues. After removal of 11 bases from V and 1 base from J, the junction contained 4 bases not matched to a gene. This CDR3 is CAVGGMNTGELFF. The CDR3 DNA is TGCGCCGTCGGGGGGATGAACACCGGGGAGCTGTTTTTT.

The chain recombines TRBV4-1 with TRBJ1-5, with 7 bases that match TRBD1. V dropped 2 bases and J dropped 7; count of bases not matched to a gene: 8. The CDR3 is made up of 15 amino acids. In germline, CDR1 is MGHRA, CDR2 YSYEKL. In DNA form, the CDR3 reads TGCGCCAGCAGCCAAAGCGACAGGGCCAACCAGCCCCAGCATTTT. Translated, it gives CASSQSDRANQPQHF.

This clonotype was seen just once. This rearrangement joins TRBV4-1 to TRBJ2-2; 8 bases align to TRBD1. The germline CDR1 and CDR2 sequences are MGHRA and YSYEKL. The CDR3 is made up of 16 amino acids. With 9 bases clipped from V and 6 bases from J, the junction kept 15 bases outside the gene matches. The CDR3 reads CARKIRQGAIAGELFF. CDR3 nucleotide sequence: TGCGCCAGGAAGATCCGTCAGGGGGCAATAGCCGGGGAGCTGTTTTTT.

The V call is TRBV28, the J call TRBJ2-3, with D possibly matching TRBD1 (5 bases). V lost 3 bases, J lost 4 bases, and 8 bases lay in between. CDR3 length: 13 residues. Germline values: CDR1 MDHEN, CDR2 SYDVKM. CDR3 sequence: CASSFVRADTQYF. CDR3 DNA: TGTGCCAGCAGTTTTGTCAGGGCAGATACGCAGTATTTT. The full variable domain, in which reference TRBV28 and TRBJ2-3 provide the parts outside the CDR3, is DVKVTQSSRYLVKRTGEKVFLECVQDMDHENMFWYRQDPGLGLRLIYFSYDVKMKEKGDIPEGYSVSREKKERFSLILESASTNQTSMYLCASSFVRADTQYFGPGTRLTVL.

The genes are TRBV3-1 and TRBJ2-2; 15 nucleotides align to TRBD2. CDR3 size: 16 residues. Germline V lookup: CDR1 LGHDT, CDR2 YNNKEL (reference sequence). J lost 6 bases, V lost 4 bases, and 3 bases had no gene match. CDR3: CASSRRTSGRAGELFF. The CDR3 DNA sequence: TGTGCCAGCAGCCGTAGGACTAGCGGGAGGGCCGGGGAGCTGTTTTTT.

This clonotype has a handful of counts. The chain carries TRBV19 and TRBJ2-2; TRBD1 agrees at 9 bases. The CDR3 is made up of 15 amino acids. The junction had 6 bases not matched to a gene; V was cut back by 5 bases and J by 5 bases. Germline values: CDR1 LNHDA, CDR2 SQIVND (reference sequence). For the CDR3, the DNA is TGTGCCAGTAGTGCCGGGACAGGGCCGACCGGGGAGCTGTTTTTT. Its protein is CASSAGTGPTGELFF.